These 27 T cell receptor beta chains originate from one sample sequenced in a study of blood T cell repertoires in COVID-19. The protocol was immunoSEQ multiplex PCR, while the TCRdb copy is restricted to in-frame clones and leaves out a portion. The top ten clones hold approximately 1.8% of a sample with about 300,000 clones, approximately 89% of them seen once. Sample: peripheral blood. The receptors here all came from a woman younger than 45 with COVID-19, enrolled during active disease.

The chain joins TRBV7-9 to TRBJ2-3; no definite D call. With 7 bases removed from V and 3 bases from J, the gap between germline ends came to 8 bases. The CDR3 is made up of 12 amino acids. Germline values: CDR1 SEHNR, CDR2 FQNEAQ (reference sequence). In nucleotides, the CDR3 is TGTGCCAGCACCCCTAGAACAGATACGCAGTATTTT. Amino acids: CASTPRTDTQYF.

This chain connects TRBV30 to TRBJ2-1; the match to TRBD2 covers 7 bases. CDR1 is GTSNPN and CDR2 is SVGIG in the germline V gene (reference sequence). CDR3 length: 13 amino acids. The CDR3 loop reads CALIGGSYNEQFF. DNA for the CDR3: TGTGCTTTAATCGGGGGGTCCTACAATGAGCAGTTCTTC. Using reference TRBV30 and TRBJ2-1 for the parts outside the CDR3, the full variable domain is SQTIHQWPATLVQPVGSPLSLECTVEGTSNPNLYWYRQAAGRGLQLLFYSVGIGQISSEVPQNLSASRPQDRQFILSSKKLLLSDSGFYLCALIGGSYNEQFFGPGTRLTVL.

The chain employs TRBV27 and TRBJ2-7, with D possibly TRBD2 on 5 matching bases. The CDR3 sequence is 15 residues long. CDR1 and CDR2 (germline): MNHEY, SMNVEV (reference sequence). Trimming pared 6 bases from V and 5 bases from J, leaving 20 bases between. The CDR3 DNA reads as TGTGCCAGCAGCCCCATTGGAGGCCGTCCGGACGAGCAGTACTTC. This encodes CASSPIGGRPDEQYF.

The rearrangement uses TRBV19 and TRBJ1-2; 8 nucleotides agree with TRBD1. CDR1 and CDR2 from the germline V gene are LNHDA and SQIVND (reference sequence). J gave up 3 bases and V 5 bases, and 14 bases lay outside the gene matches. This CDR3 is built from 17 residues. The CDR3 sequence: CASSSQGGLQPDYGYTF. The CDR3 nucleotides read TGTGCCAGTAGTTCACAGGGGGGCCTTCAGCCCGACTATGGCTACACCTTC.

The genes are TRBV6-4 and TRBJ2-1; 8 nucleotides line up with TRBD1. This CDR3 contains 15 residues. Unmatched junction bases numbered 6, after V lost 0 bases and J lost 8 bases. Germline V gene data show CDR1 as MRHNA and CDR2 as SNTAGT. CDR3 sequence reads: CASSDSGQGSDEQFF. For the CDR3, the DNA is TGTGCCAGCAGTGACTCAGGACAGGGTAGCGATGAGCAGTTCTTC.

This chain connects TRBV5-1 to TRBJ2-7; 8 bases line up with TRBD1. The J segment lost 5 bases and the V segment lost 3 bases, leaving 4 bases of the junction unmatched. Looked up from germline, CDR1 is SGHRS and CDR2 is YFSETQ. The CDR3 covers 13 residues. CDR3 loop: CASSSTGGDEQYF. In DNA form, the CDR3 reads TGCGCCAGCAGCTCTACAGGGGGAGACGAGCAGTACTTC. The variable domain in full, with the rest retrieved from reference TRBV5-1 and TRBJ2-7, is KAGVTQTPRYLIKTRGQQVTLSCSPISGHRSVSWYQQTPGQGLQFLFEYFSETQRNKGNFPGRFSGRQFSNSRSEMNVSTLELGDSALYLCASSSTGGDEQYFGPGTRLTVT.

This sequence joins TRBV5-4 and TRBJ2-7; D may be TRBD1 (7 bases). Germline CDR1 SGHNT, CDR2 YYREEE (reference sequence). Deletions cut 7 bases from V and 4 bases from J, with 15 bases between. The CDR3 contains 13 residues. The CDR3 sequence is CASGPGGKYEQYF. The CDR3 coding sequence is TGTGCCAGCGGACCAGGGGGGAAATACGAGCAGTACTTC.

The J gene is TRBJ2-5, the V gene TRBV18, with 10 bases fitting TRBD1. CDR1 and CDR2 from the germline V gene are KGHSH and LQKENI. Trimming at V came to 0 bases and at J to 3 bases, leaving 4 bases not matched to a gene. CDR3 length: 16 amino acids. As DNA, the CDR3 is TGTGCCAGCTCACCACCGGGACAGGGGACTGAAGAGACCCAGTACTTC. It codes for CASSPPGQGTEETQYF.

This clone was seen only a few times. V and J are TRBV5-1 and TRBJ1-2; 7 bases are a match to TRBD1. From germline, CDR1 is SGHRS and CDR2 YFSETQ. The length of the CDR3 is 12 residues. Losses at the gene ends were 3 bases for V and 8 bases for J; bases not matched to a gene: 4. The CDR3 nucleotides read TGCGCCAGCAGCTCGACAGGGAAAGGCTACACCTTC. It yields the protein CASSSTGKGYTF.

The V and J genes are TRBV6-1 and TRBJ2-5, with D tentatively TRBD2 (5 bases). Germline assignment: CDR1 MNHNS and CDR2 SASEGT. There are 13 residues in the CDR3. Between the trimmed V and J ends, which lost 1 base and 5 bases, there was a span of 8 bases. Written as DNA, the CDR3 is TGTGCCAGCAGTGAAGGTTCGGGGGAGACCCAGTACTTC. Residues: CASSEGSGETQYF.

Of note for this clone: The junction differs from germline at one of its ends, possibly a read error. V usage is TRBV24-1 and J usage is TRBJ1-2; D is undetermined. This CDR3 has 12 amino acids. The germline CDR1 and CDR2 sequences are KGHDR and SFDVKD. CDR3 sequence: CATSDSGGGFAF. Here the CDR3 DNA reads TGTGCCACCAGTGATTCAGGAGGAGGGTTCGCCTTC.

The V and J genes are TRBV6-5 and TRBJ1-1; TRBD1 agrees at 8 bases. Per the germline V gene, CDR1 is MNHEY and CDR2 is SVGAGI. The ends lost 5 bases at V and 5 bases at J; junction bases unmatched: 7. The CDR3 has 14 residues. In DNA, the CDR3 is TGTGCCAGCAGTCCGGACAGGGTGAGAACTGAAGCTTTCTTT. Translation gives CASSPDRVRTEAFF.

This sequence joins TRBV5-1 and TRBJ2-1; 8 positions match TRBD1. The germline CDR1 and CDR2 sequences are SGHRS and YFSETQ. The ends lost 0 bases at V and 7 bases at J; junction bases unmatched: 6. The CDR3 runs 15 residues. CDR3 loop: CASSLVQGAGNEQFF. CDR3 in DNA: TGCGCCAGCAGCTTGGTTCAGGGGGCAGGTAATGAGCAGTTCTTC.

The chain uses TRBV28 and TRBJ1-6, with 7 bases that match TRBD1. The CDR3 has 14 residues. V lost 6 bases to trimming and J lost 7 bases; unmatched junction nucleotides: 6. Germline CDR1 reads MDHEN; CDR2 reads SYDVKM. DNA of the CDR3: TGTGCCAGCAGGTTGGGCAGGGGGAATTCACCCCTCCACTTT. It codes for CASRLGRGNSPLHF.

This clone was seen more than once but under ten times. This chain links TRBV11-1 with TRBJ1-1; D possibly corresponds to TRBD1 (5 bases). Trimming took off 2 bases at V and 12 bases at J, with 16 bases between the two ends. The CDR3 is 13 residues long. From germline, CDR1 is SGHAT and CDR2 FQDESV (reference sequence). The CDR3 here is CASSLSGAAETFF. CDR3 nucleotide sequence: TGTGCCAGCAGCTTAAGTGGGGCCGCGGAAACTTTCTTT.

The chain recombines TRBV4-2 with TRBJ2-1; the match to TRBD2 covers 9 bases. V shed 2 bases, J shed 1 base, and the junction held 6 bases outside the gene matches. The CDR3 spans 17 residues. CDR1 and CDR2 from the germline V gene are LGHNA and YNFKEQ. CDR3 DNA sequence: TGTGCCAGCAGCCAAACCGGGACTAGCACATCCTACAATGAGCAGTTCTTC. It encodes CASSQTGTSTSYNEQFF.

The rearrangement joins TRBV30 to TRBJ1-6; 9 nucleotides match TRBD1. This CDR3 has 19 amino acids. The junction had 9 bases not matched to a gene; V was cut back by 0 bases and J by 0 bases. Germline loops: CDR1 GTSNPN, CDR2 SVGIG (reference sequence). CDR3 region: CAWSVRGQGLSSYNSPLHF. CDR3 coding DNA: TGTGCCTGGAGTGTACGGGGACAGGGCCTTAGCTCCTATAATTCACCCCTCCACTTT. Full variable domain (rest looked up from reference TRBV30 and TRBJ1-6): SQTIHQWPATLVQPVGSPLSLECTVEGTSNPNLYWYRQAAGRGLQLLFYSVGIGQISSEVPQNLSASRPQDRQFILSSKKLLLSDSGFYLCAWSVRGQGLSSYNSPLHFGNGTRLTVT.

The rearrangement links TRBV25-1 to TRBJ1-1; D not resolved. Germline lookup yields CDR1 MGHDK and CDR2 SYGVNS. V gave up 4 bases and J gave up 3 bases, with 9 bases separating them. The CDR3 has 13 amino acids. The CDR3 spells CASSGVGDTEAFF. CDR3 DNA sequence: TGTGCCAGCAGTGGGGTCGGGGACACTGAAGCTTTCTTT.

A few counts support this clone. The rearrangement links TRBV10-3 to TRBJ2-7; a weak D match, TRBD2 (6 bases). V lost 0 bases, J lost 6 bases, and 12 bases lay in between. The CDR3 is 14 amino acids. Per germline, CDR1 ENHRY and CDR2 SYGVKD. DNA for the CDR3: TGTGCCATCAGTGAGTCAGTTGGGGGAGGCGAGCAGTACTTC. It specifies CAISESVGGGEQYF.

As concerns this clone: This likely comes from a read error, as the CDR3 has no conserved phenylalanine or tryptophan at its end. No DNA is shown, since the ends of the CDR3 on it are uncertain; the CDR3 is the one TCRdb lists. Here the CDR3 reads CASSQAAG. The rearrangement uses TRBV7-8 and TRBJ2-7; the table's D call, TRBD2, has no DNA check behind it. The length of the CDR3 is 8 amino acids, counting both ends. From germline, CDR1 is SGHVS and CDR2 FQNEAQ.

The V call is TRBV5-1, the J call TRBJ2-5; 11 positions match TRBD2. The CDR3 covers 15 residues. With 3 bases clipped from V and 6 bases from J, the junction kept 7 bases outside the gene matches. Germline V lookup: CDR1 SGHRS, CDR2 YFSETQ. The CDR3 DNA follows: TGCGCCAGCAGCTCGACTAGCGGGGCGGGTAAGACCCAGTACTTC. This translates into CASSSTSGAGKTQYF.

This chain links TRBV9 with TRBJ2-5, with TRBD1 matching 8 bases. Germline V lookup: CDR1 SGDLS, CDR2 YYNGEE. Germline trimming cut 4 bases from V and 2 bases from J; bases unmatched to any gene: 4. This CDR3 region has 14 residues. The CDR3 nucleotides read TGTGCCAGCAGCTTCGGGGACAGGCAAGAGACCCAGTACTTC. Translated: CASSFGDRQETQYF.

This chain connects TRBV6-6 to TRBJ1-4; possibly TRBD1 for D (5 bases). Germline V gene lookup returns CDR1 MNHNY and CDR2 SVGAGI (reference sequence). The CDR3 has 14 amino acids. The V end was cut by 1 base, the J end by 4 bases, with 7 bases between. The chain's CDR3 is CASSYLGLNEKLFF. The CDR3, as DNA: TGTGCCAGCAGTTACTTGGGACTTAATGAAAAACTGTTTTTT.

The chain has TRBV6-5 and TRBJ1-6; TRBD1 is a possible D gene (5 bases). The CDR3 is made up of 14 amino acids. The ends were cut back, 6 bases at V and 9 bases at J, with 15 bases in the middle. Germline values: CDR1 MNHEY, CDR2 SVGAGI. The CDR3, as DNA: TGTGCCAGCAGAGAGGACATCAAAGCTTCACCCCTCCACTTT. It codes for CASREDIKASPLHF.

This rearrangement joins TRBV7-9 to TRBJ2-2; maybe TRBD2 (7 bases). CDR3 size: 13 residues. Germline CDR1 and CDR2: SEHNR and FQNEAQ (reference sequence). As DNA, the CDR3 is TGTGCTTGCGGGGGCGCGAACACCGGGGAGCTGTTTTTT. It specifies CACGGANTGELFF.

J is TRBJ2-1 and V is TRBV11-2; D perhaps matches TRBD1 (5 bases). CDR3 length equals 15 residues. Deletions cut 5 bases from V and 9 bases from J, with 20 bases between. Per germline, CDR1 SGHAT and CDR2 FQNNGV. The CDR3 region has the DNA TGTGCCAGCAGCCCCCGGAAAGGGGCCCAGAGTGAGCAGTTCTTC. Protein sequence: CASSPRKGAQSEQFF. The entire variable domain, with the rest obtained from reference TRBV11-2 and TRBJ2-1, is as follows: EAGVAQSPRYKIIEKRQSVAFWCNPISGHATLYWYQQILGQGPKLLIQFQNNGVVDDSQLPKDRFSAERLKGVDSTLKIQPAKLEDSAVYLCASSPRKGAQSEQFFGPGTRLTVL.

The chain uses TRBV7-2 and TRBJ1-4; tentative D call: TRBD1 (6 bases). With 1 base removed from V and 5 bases from J, the gap between germline ends came to 8 bases. The CDR3 has 14 amino acids. Germline V CDR1 and CDR2: SGHTA, FQGNSA. CDR3 coding DNA: TGTGCCAGCAGCTTAGGGACAGCGAATGAAAAACTGTTTTTT. Translated: CASSLGTANEKLFF. The full variable domain, rest sourced from reference TRBV7-2 and TRBJ1-4, is GAGVSQSPSNKVTEKGKDVELRCDPISGHTALYWYRQSLGQGLEFLIYFQGNSAPDKSGLPSDRFSAERTGGSVSTLTIQRTQQEDSAVYLCASSLGTANEKLFFGSGTQLSVL.